These 22 T cell receptor beta chains were sequenced from one sample in a study of shared clonotypes between healthy human individuals. Only in-frame clones appear in the TCRdb table, and some are missing; sequencing was by immunoSEQ multiplex PCR. Among more than 2,000,000 clones, about 92% were seen once, and the ten largest hold 0.14%. Sequencing was done on a sample of naive CD4+ T cells sorted from blood. Subset given: CD45RA+ positively selected. These receptors were collected from a man between 18 and 29 years old in good health.

This chain links TRBV2 with TRBJ2-3, with D perhaps TRBD2 (6 bases). The germline V gene has CDR1 SNHLY and CDR2 FYNNEI. V shed 2 bases and J shed 0 bases, with 15 bases lying between them. CDR3 length: 17 residues. The CDR3 nucleotides are TGTGCCAGCAGTGAACCCCCGACTAGGTTAAGCACAGATACGCAGTATTTT. Amino acid sequence: CASSEPPTRLSTDTQYF.

The chain couples TRBV20-1 to TRBJ1-1; D gene unclear. Germline lookup yields CDR1 DFQATT and CDR2 SNEGSKA (reference sequence). The CDR3 loop spans 11 amino acids. The V and J ends lost 5 bases and 4 bases respectively, with 8 bases between them. The CDR3 bases are TGCAGTGCTGGGGTTCCCACTGAAGCTTTCTTT. Its translation is CSAGVPTEAFF.

A word on this clone: Its ends do not fully match the called genes, so a read error is possible. CDR3 in amino acids: CAWTGGILDTQYF. The CDR3 region has the DNA TGTGCATGGACAGGGGGCATTCTGGATACGCAGTATTTT. The V gene is TRBV30, the J gene TRBJ2-3, with 11 bases aligning to TRBD1. Per germline, CDR1 GTSNPN and CDR2 SVGIG (reference sequence). The CDR3 consists of 13 residues.

The V call is TRBV10-1, the J call TRBJ2-1; 11 bases are a match to TRBD2. Unmatched junction bases numbered 4, after V lost 5 bases and J lost 4 bases. Germline V gene sequence: CDR1 WNHNN, CDR2 SYGVQD (reference sequence). The CDR3 spans 15 residues. The CDR3 region has the DNA TGCGCCAGCAGTCCACTAGCGGGGGTGTACAATGAGCAGTTCTTC. Translating it yields CASSPLAGVYNEQFF.

V and J are TRBV5-1 and TRBJ1-1; D is perhaps TRBD1 (5 bases). Germline loops: CDR1 SGHRS, CDR2 YFSETQ. This CDR3 is 15 amino acids long. V lost 1 base and J lost 4, with 14 bases in between. CDR3 DNA: TGCGCCAGCAGCTTGTTAGGGGCCAGGGCCACTGAAGCTTTCTTT. Translated: CASSLLGARATEAFF. Drawing the rest from reference TRBV5-1 and TRBJ1-1, the complete variable domain is KAGVTQTPRYLIKTRGQQVTLSCSPISGHRSVSWYQQTPGQGLQFLFEYFSETQRNKGNFPGRFSGRQFSNSRSEMNVSTLELGDSALYLCASSLLGARATEAFFGQGTRLTVV.

The genes are TRBV5-1 and TRBJ1-1; TRBD1 matches 7 bases. V shed 3 bases and J 0 bases; nucleotides not matched to a gene: 11. Germline CDR1 and CDR2: SGHRS and YFSETQ. The CDR3 consists of 17 residues. CDR3 bases: TGCGCCAGCAGCTCCGGATTACAGGGGAACATGAACACTGAAGCTTTCTTT. It encodes CASSSGLQGNMNTEAFF. The whole variable domain, filled in from reference TRBV5-1 and TRBJ1-1, reads KAGVTQTPRYLIKTRGQQVTLSCSPISGHRSVSWYQQTPGQGLQFLFEYFSETQRNKGNFPGRFSGRQFSNSRSEMNVSTLELGDSALYLCASSSGLQGNMNTEAFFGQGTRLTVV.

This clone came up a few times. The rearrangement uses TRBV6-5 and TRBJ1-1; 7 bases align to TRBD1. V gave up 7 bases and J gave up 7 bases; unmatched junction bases: 12. Germline lookup yields CDR1 MNHEY and CDR2 SVGAGI. CDR3 length: 14 amino acids. In DNA form, the CDR3 reads TGTGCCAGCAAACGATCCGGGACAGAGTATGAAGCTTTCTTT. Its protein product is CASKRSGTEYEAFF.

The chain recombines TRBV7-9 with TRBJ1-1; D unclear. Between the trimmed V and J ends, which lost 6 bases and 10 bases, there was a span of 12 bases. Per germline, CDR1 SEHNR and CDR2 FQNEAQ (reference sequence). This CDR3 is 11 amino acids long. CDR3 DNA: TGTGCCAGCAGGGGCCTCGAGGCAGCTTTCTTT. It codes for CASRGLEAAFF.

V usage is TRBV7-2 and J usage is TRBJ2-5; 8 nucleotides match TRBD2. This CDR3 is built from 14 residues. Germline lookup yields CDR1 SGHTA and CDR2 FQGNSA. The J segment lost 5 bases and the V segment lost 6 bases, leaving 8 bases of the junction unmatched. CDR3 bases: TGTGCCAGCAGAAGTCGGGAGGGGATTGAGACCCAGTACTTC. Amino acids: CASRSREGIETQYF. Filled out from reference TRBV7-2 and TRBJ2-5, the complete variable domain reads GAGVSQSPSNKVTEKGKDVELRCDPISGHTALYWYRQSLGQGLEFLIYFQGNSAPDKSGLPSDRFSAERTGGSVSTLTIQRTQQEDSAVYLCASRSREGIETQYFGPGTRLLVL.

With respect to this clone: The same CDR3 arises from other DNA sequences in this sample as well. The gene calls are TRBV5-1 and TRBJ1-6, with TRBD1 as a possible D gene (6 bases). The germline gives CDR1 SGHRS, CDR2 YFSETQ. V was pared by 4 bases and J by 3 bases, with 8 bases between. The CDR3 extends over 14 amino acids. The CDR3 DNA sequence: TGCGCCAGCAGCCCGGACAGCTATAATTCACCCCTCCACTTT. Its protein is CASSPDSYNSPLHF.

The V gene is TRBV7-9, the J gene TRBJ1-6, with D possibly TRBD1 on 6 matching bases. Looked up from germline, CDR1 is SEHNR and CDR2 is FQNEAQ (reference sequence). The CDR3 runs 16 residues. The germline V and J ends were trimmed by 0 bases and 9 bases, with 15 bases remaining between them. CDR3 sequence: CASSLALTGGTSPLHF. The CDR3 nucleotides are TGTGCCAGCAGCTTAGCCCTGACAGGAGGGACTTCACCCCTCCACTTT. Looking up the rest from reference TRBV7-9 and TRBJ1-6 gives the full variable domain: DTGVSQNPRHKITKRGQNVTFRCDPISEHNRLYWYRQTLGQGPEFLTYFQNEAQLEKSRLLSDRFSAERPKGSFSTLEIQRTEQGDSAMYLCASSLALTGGTSPLHFGNGTRLTVT.

The chain employs TRBV6-6 and TRBJ2-6; no reliable D call. Per the germline V gene, CDR1 is MNHNY and CDR2 is SVGAGI (reference sequence). The CDR3 has 16 residues. Trimming shortened V by 11 bases and J by 0 bases, and 17 bases separated the two germline ends. The CDR3 nucleotides are TGTGCCTCACTCCCAGTTTACGCCTCTGGGGCCAACGTCCTGACTTTC. It encodes CASLPVYASGANVLTF.

The chain links TRBV6-5 to TRBJ2-7; D is perhaps TRBD2 (6 bases). This CDR3 has 14 residues. Germline loops: CDR1 MNHEY, CDR2 SVGAGI. V was pared by 4 bases and J by 3 bases, with 13 bases between. The CDR3 loop is CASSSGTSIYEQYF. The CDR3 DNA is TGTGCCAGCAGTTCCGGGACTTCAATCTACGAGCAGTACTTC.

A single count supports this clone. The chain links TRBV18 to TRBJ1-5; possibly TRBD1 for D (5 bases). This CDR3 has 17 amino acids. Per the germline V gene, CDR1 is KGHSH and CDR2 is LQKENI. Trimming removed 0 bases at V and 1 base at J, with 13 bases between. CDR3 bases: TGTGCCAGCTCACCACCTAATGACAAGGGGAGCAATCAGCCCCAGCATTTT. Residues: CASSPPNDKGSNQPQHF.

V gene TRBV27 combines with J gene TRBJ2-2; D is undetermined. The germline V and J ends were trimmed by 6 bases and 1 base, with 12 bases remaining between them. The CDR3 runs to 15 residues. CDR1 and CDR2 from the germline V gene are MNHEY and SMNVEV (reference sequence). The DNA for the CDR3 is TGTGCCAGCAGAGGGCTGGCGGAGAACACCGGGGAGCTGTTTTTT. Protein product: CASRGLAENTGELFF.

V and J are TRBV19 and TRBJ2-7, with D unresolved. Germline V gene data show CDR1 as LNHDA and CDR2 as SQIVND (reference sequence). V was cut by 3 bases and J by 7 bases, with 13 bases left in between. The CDR3 spans 13 residues. CDR3 bases: TGTGCCAGTAGTATCGAACACCCCCAAGAGCAGTACTTC. Translation: CASSIEHPQEQYF.

The V and J genes are TRBV18 and TRBJ2-6; unclear D gene. Trimming took 6 bases from V and 0 from J, leaving 15 bases between them. The germline V gene has CDR1 KGHSH and CDR2 LQKENI. The CDR3 covers 17 residues. CDR3 coding DNA: TGTGCCAGCTCTCGCGGACCTCTGAGCTCTGGGGCCAACGTCCTGACTTTC. Protein product: CASSRGPLSSGANVLTF.

The chain links TRBV6-1 to TRBJ1-6, with D perhaps TRBD1 (5 bases). The CDR3 is made up of 13 amino acids. The V gene's germline CDR1 is MNHNS and CDR2 SASEGT. Trimming shortened V by 8 bases and J by 10 bases, and 15 bases separated the two germline ends. The CDR3 region has the DNA TGTGCCAGCCGGGGAGGGAAGGGGTCACCCCTCCACTTT. Translation gives CASRGGKGSPLHF.

The V call is TRBV5-1, the J call TRBJ2-2, with no clear D. Trimming pared 5 bases from V and 2 bases from J, leaving 10 bases between. The length of the CDR3 is 14 residues. Per the germline V gene, CDR1 is SGHRS and CDR2 is YFSETQ. The CDR3 DNA reads TGCGCCAGCAGTGTGAGGACCAACACCGGGGAGCTGTTTTTT. Its translation is CASSVRTNTGELFF.

The gene calls are TRBV11-3 and TRBJ2-3, with 9 bases matching TRBD1. Germline CDR1 and CDR2: SGHNT and YENEEA. The V gene end was trimmed by 3 bases and the J gene end by 5 bases; junction bases not matched to a gene: 6. The CDR3 has 15 residues. The CDR3 DNA sequence: TGTGCCAGCAGCTTGGGACAGGGTATTGGAGATACGCAGTATTTT. Its translation is CASSLGQGIGDTQYF.

The rearrangement links TRBV7-2 to TRBJ2-2, with TRBD2 as a possible D gene (5 bases). The CDR3 totals 13 residues. Per the germline V gene, CDR1 is SGHTA and CDR2 is FQGNSA. Trimming cost V 5 bases and J 6 bases, with 10 bases left between them. In nucleotides, the CDR3 is TGTGCCAGCAGCCGCCCGAGGGCCGGGGAGCTGTTTTTT. It codes for CASSRPRAGELFF.

J is TRBJ1-1 and V is TRBV7-9, with D maybe TRBD1 (5 bases). The CDR3 is 14 amino acids. Per germline, CDR1 SEHNR and CDR2 FQNEAQ (reference sequence). V shed 1 base and J shed 8 bases, with 14 bases lying between them. CDR3: CASSLGTGAPEAFF. Here the CDR3 DNA reads TGTGCCAGCAGCTTAGGTACCGGGGCGCCGGAAGCTTTCTTT.